Listed here are 10 T cell receptor beta chains from one sample, sequenced in a study of blood T cell repertoires in COVID-19. Only in-frame clones appear in the TCRdb table, and some are missing; sequencing was by immunoSEQ multiplex PCR. The sample has over 150,000 clones; around four fifths are singletons. The source material was peripheral blood. All receptors come from a man between 65 and 85 years old with acute or convalescent COVID-19.

The chain recombines TRBV29-1 with TRBJ2-5, with D maybe TRBD2 (6 bases). CDR1 is SQVTM, CDR2 ANQGSEA, per germline. There are 13 residues in the CDR3. Trimming cost V 6 bases and J 4 bases, with 15 bases left between them. CDR3: CSVVTRGRETQYF. The CDR3 DNA is TGCAGCGTAGTTACCCGGGGGAGAGAGACCCAGTACTTC.

The DNA for the CDR3 is TGTGCCAGCAGCCAGGGGGCGCGAGGTTACGGGGAGCTGTTTTTT. Translation gives CASSQGARGYGELFF. The chain joins TRBV3-1 (or the pseudogene TRBV3-2) to TRBJ2-2; perhaps TRBD1 as D (6 bases). Germline V CDR1 and CDR2: LGHDT, YNNKEL (reference sequence). The CDR3 has 15 amino acids. Trimming shortened V by 3 bases and J by 7 bases, and 15 bases separated the two germline ends.

The rearrangement uses TRBV5-5 and TRBJ1-2; TRBD1 might be the D (5 bases). Germline V CDR1 and CDR2: SGHKS, YYEKEE (reference sequence). V was cut by 1 base and J by 5 bases, with 24 bases left in between. The CDR3 is 18 amino acids. In nucleotides, the CDR3 is TGTGCCAGCAGCTTGAGCGAGGAGGGCCCAGGGTTCCGGTATGGCTACACCTTC. Encoded protein: CASSLSEEGPGFRYGYTF.

This chain connects TRBV18 to TRBJ1-1; 10 nucleotides match TRBD1. The CDR3 loop spans 17 amino acids. V shed 6 bases and J 0 bases; nucleotides not matched to a gene: 10. Germline V lookup: CDR1 KGHSH, CDR2 LQKENI. In nucleotides, the CDR3 is TGTGCCAGCTCTCTTCGACAGGGGGCTACAATGAACACTGAAGCTTTCTTT. Amino acid sequence: CASSLRQGATMNTEAFF.

The chain has TRBV19 and TRBJ1-4; 12 nucleotides align to TRBD1. Germline V lookup: CDR1 LNHDA, CDR2 SQIVND (reference sequence). The V and J ends lost 9 bases and 8 bases, in that order; junction bases with no gene match: 7. The CDR3 sequence is 14 residues long. Written as DNA, the CDR3 is TGTGCCAGCAGGGACAGGGGGCCGGACGAAAAACTGTTTTTT. Protein product: CASRDRGPDEKLFF.

The rearrangement links TRBV6-1 to TRBJ1-2, with D possibly being TRBD1 (6 bases). The CDR3 consists of 14 residues. From germline, CDR1 is MNHNS and CDR2 SASEGT. Trimming removed 1 base from V and 4 bases from J, with 10 bases in between. The CDR3 DNA reads TGTGCCAGCAGTGAAGGACAGGCGGTCTATGGCTACACCTTC. Its protein is CASSEGQAVYGYTF.

In its sample, this clone was seen once. The chain uses TRBV3-1 (or the pseudogene TRBV3-2) and TRBJ1-1, with 7 bases that match TRBD1. Germline V gene lookup returns CDR1 LGHDT and CDR2 YNNKEL (reference sequence). There are 14 residues in the CDR3. V gave up 7 bases and J gave up 4 bases; unmatched junction bases: 9. The CDR3 is CASTPIQGSTEAFF. The CDR3 DNA reads TGTGCCAGCACCCCGATACAGGGGAGCACTGAAGCTTTCTTT.

This sequence joins TRBV28 and TRBJ1-2; perhaps TRBD1 as D (5 bases). The CDR3 totals 13 residues. Germline lookup yields CDR1 MDHEN and CDR2 SYDVKM. V was shortened by 10 bases and J by 8 bases, with 20 bases between the two germline ends. Here the CDR3 DNA reads TGTGCCACCCAACTCGGAGCAGGGCGAGGCTACACCTTC. It is translated as CATQLGAGRGYTF.

V is TRBV19 and J is TRBJ2-2; 14 bases align to TRBD2. J was trimmed by 6 bases and V by 1 base; bases with no gene match: 1. The germline V gene has CDR1 LNHDA and CDR2 SQIVND (reference sequence). This CDR3 is 16 amino acids long. As DNA, the CDR3 is TGTGCCAGTAGTATAGGGACTAGCGGGGGGCCCGGGGAGCTGTTTTTT. This gives the protein CASSIGTSGGPGELFF.

This clone appeared a few times. This chain uses TRBV14 with TRBJ2-1; TRBD2 aligns across 8 bases. This CDR3 contains 16 residues. The germline gives CDR1 SGHDN, CDR2 FVKESK. With 2 bases clipped from V and 0 bases from J, the junction kept 3 bases outside the gene matches. The CDR3 DNA follows: TGTGCCAGCAGCCAATCGGGAGGGTCCTCCTACAATGAGCAGTTCTTC. Translation: CASSQSGGSSYNEQFF.